This TCR beta chain was sequenced in a study of blood T cell repertoires in COVID-19. Per the germline V gene, CDR1 is LGHNA and CDR2 is YSLEER. The CDR3 extends over 16 amino acids. Trimming shortened V by 1 base and J by 2 bases, and 9 bases separated the two germline ends. Symptom resolution, clearance, or two negative PCRs marked the recovered donors of Cohort 3. The protocol was immunoSEQ multiplex PCR, while the TCRdb copy is restricted to in-frame clones and leaves out a portion. Counted here are approximately 200,000 clones, around 82% occurring once; the ten biggest clones make up roughly 6.9%.

The J gene is TRBJ1-6, the V gene TRBV4-3; D ambiguous. Material: PBMCs or T cells enriched from blood (not recorded which). This sequence was found in a man aged 40-50 years who had recovered from COVID-19. The CDR3, as DNA: TGCGCCAGCAGCCAAGTAATAACTGCCTATAATTCACCCCTCCACTTT. It translates to CASSQVITAYNSPLHF.